The 5 T cell receptor beta chains given below trace back to one sample, sequenced in a study of T cells in Graves' hyperthyroidism and ophthalmopathy. RNA transcripts were the template for amplifying TCR beta CDR3 regions. HTBI primers drove first-round RT-PCR of the TCR CDR3. TCRdb re-derived calls from the multiplex PCR reads in MiXCR, one entry per CDR3 protein. There are around 260,000 distinct CDR3 sequences in the sample; approximately 26% occur only once, and about a quarter lies in the top ten. Sequencing was done on a sample of blood. These receptors all come from a man aged 35-49 years with Graves' hyperthyroidism that later progressed to Graves' ophthalmopathy.

This clonotype occurred a few times. This chain links TRBV20-1 with TRBJ1-5; D ambiguous. This CDR3 is 13 amino acids long. Germline CDR1 reads DFQATT; CDR2 reads SNEGSKA (reference sequence). The V and J ends lost 3 bases and 4 bases respectively, with 10 bases between them. The CDR3 DNA is TGCAGTGCTAGTGGCTGGGCGAATCAGCCCCAGCATTTT. As protein: CSASGWANQPQHF.

This clonotype was recorded at least ten times. The rearrangement joins TRBV3-1 to TRBJ2-7; no definite D call. Deletions cut 1 base from V and 3 bases from J, with 4 bases between. This CDR3 spans 12 amino acids. The germline V gene encodes CDR1 LGHDT and CDR2 YNNKEL (reference sequence). CDR3 region: CASSQVGYEQYF. The CDR3 nucleotides read TGTGCCAGCAGCCAAGTCGGCTACGAGCAGTACTTC.

In this sample, this clonotype turned up many times. J is TRBJ2-4 and V is TRBV20-1; tentative D call: TRBD2 (5 bases). Germline V gene sequence: CDR1 DFQATT, CDR2 SNEGSKA (reference sequence). Trimming cost V 0 bases and J 6 bases, with 12 bases left between them. This CDR3 region has 14 residues. The CDR3: CSARETTALNIQYF. CDR3 coding DNA: TGCAGTGCTAGAGAGACTACGGCCTTAAACATTCAGTACTTC.

This clonotype appeared many times. Possible read error: a much larger clone is one base away. J is TRBJ2-5 and V is TRBV7-9; D is possibly TRBD1 (6 bases). In germline, CDR1 is SEHNR, CDR2 FQNEAQ (reference sequence). V was cut by 5 bases and J by 9 bases, with 13 bases left in between. The CDR3 sequence is 12 residues long. The CDR3 region has the DNA TGTGCCAGCAGCGAGGGGGACGGGGCCCAGTACTTC. Its translation is CASSEGDGAQYF.

This chain links TRBV5-1 with TRBJ2-7, with 13 bases aligning to TRBD2. V shed 4 bases and J 2 bases; nucleotides not matched to a gene: 6. Germline V lookup: CDR1 SGHRS, CDR2 YFSETQ. CDR3 length equals 16 residues. As DNA, the CDR3 is TGCGCCAGCAGCCCGGCCGGGACTAGCGGGACCTACGAGCAGTACTTC. It specifies CASSPAGTSGTYEQYF.